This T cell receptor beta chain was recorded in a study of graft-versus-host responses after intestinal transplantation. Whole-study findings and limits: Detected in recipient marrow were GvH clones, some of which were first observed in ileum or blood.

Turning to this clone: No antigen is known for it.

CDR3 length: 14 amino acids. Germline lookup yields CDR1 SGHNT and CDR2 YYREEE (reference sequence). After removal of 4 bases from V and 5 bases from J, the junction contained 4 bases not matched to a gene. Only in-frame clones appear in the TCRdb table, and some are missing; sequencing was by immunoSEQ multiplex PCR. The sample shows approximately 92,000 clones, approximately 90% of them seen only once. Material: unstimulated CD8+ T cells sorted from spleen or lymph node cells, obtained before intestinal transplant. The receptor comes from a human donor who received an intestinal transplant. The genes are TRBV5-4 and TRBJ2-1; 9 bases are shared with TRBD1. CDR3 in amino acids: CASSAHRGHNEQFF. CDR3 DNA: TGTGCCAGCAGCGCCCACAGGGGGCACAATGAGCAGTTCTTC.